Sequencing of this T cell receptor (beta chain) was carried out in a study of identical twins. After template switching added a universal primer site, the resulting cDNA carried unique molecular identifiers. MiXCR, applied by TCRdb to the 5' RACE reads, yields one record per CDR3 protein. The table has around 1.7 million distinct CDR3 sequences, about 32% seen once. In every case, the donor was a healthy Caucasian. Broader study findings: Out-of-frame TCR alpha sharing observed in monozygotic twins exceeded model estimates.

Concerning this clonotype: What it binds is not known.

The CDR3 covers 14 residues. V was pared by 0 bases and J by 13 bases, with 16 bases between. Per the germline V gene, CDR1 is LGHDT and CDR2 is YNNKEL (reference sequence). Material: cord blood. This chain links TRBV3-1 with TRBJ2-1; D is unclear. The sequence was collected from a newborn girl in good health. The CDR3 here is CASSQEAEYETQFF. In nucleotides, the CDR3 is TGTGCCAGCAGCCAAGAGGCAGAATATGAGACCCAGTTCTTC.